This T cell receptor (beta chain) is drawn from a study of blood T cells in healthy people across ages. Findings and caveats of the study: Estimates of total diversity, which came from one million sequenced T cells, were considered to be underestimates.

Turning to this clonotype: No antigen is known for it.

Total RNA, at least 5.5 micrograms per sample, came from PBMCs. Germline V gene sequence: CDR1 SGHTA, CDR2 FQGNSA. Trimming removed 1 base from V and 2 bases from J, with 11 bases in between. The CDR3 has 15 residues. The use of a sample-barcoded 5' primer and a J-beta primer mix characterized a second PCR of roughly 6 to 11 cycles. Each cDNA was tagged by a template-switch adaptor containing 12 random nucleotides. Each sample yielded at least 2.5 million CDR3-containing paired-end reads. A single record per CDR3 protein comes from TCRdb applying MiXCR to the 5' RACE reads. The table shows 2 million or so distinct CDR3 sequences, with 40% to 55% occurring only once.

What was sequenced was blood. The receptor was isolated from a woman aged 40 to 50 in good health. The chain employs TRBV7-2 and TRBJ1-2, with D maybe TRBD1 (5 bases). The CDR3 spells CASSLDGDLNYGYTF. CDR3 sequence (DNA): TGTGCCAGCAGCTTAGATGGGGACCTAAACTATGGCTACACCTTC.